Below, 15 T cell receptor beta chains from the same sample are listed, as sequenced in a study of shared clonotypes between healthy human individuals. The repertoire was sequenced with immunoSEQ multiplex PCR; TCRdb's copy has only in-frame clones and lacks some. Counted here are about 460,000 clones, roughly three quarters occurring once; the ten biggest clones make up 12%. Sample: PBMCs. These receptors were collected from a woman in her thirties or forties in good health. Some clones in this sample may be carry-over from other donors' samples.

V usage is TRBV15 and J usage is TRBJ2-3, with D possibly called TRBD1 or TRBD2 (6 bases each). The CDR3 runs to 17 residues. Trimming took 2 bases from V and 4 from J, leaving 19 bases between them. CDR1 and CDR2 (germline): LNHNV, YYDKDF (reference sequence). The CDR3 spells CATSRLAGEDLADTQYF. CDR3 bases: TGTGCCACCAGCAGACTAGCAGGGGAGGATCTGGCAGATACGCAGTATTTT. The full variable domain, completed using reference TRBV15 and TRBJ2-3, is DAMVIQNPRYQVTQFGKPVTLSCSQTLNHNVMYWYQQKSSQAPKLLFHYYDKDFNNEADTPDNFQSRRPNTSFCFLDIRSPGLGDTAMYLCATSRLAGEDLADTQYFGPGTRLTVL.

This clone has just one count. The chain carries TRBV19 and TRBJ2-1; D is unresolved. Between the trimmed V and J ends, which lost 3 bases and 7 bases, there was a span of 4 bases. The CDR3 sequence is 11 residues long. In germline, CDR1 is LNHDA, CDR2 SQIVND (reference sequence). The CDR3 sequence is CASSIQNEQFF. The CDR3 bases are TGTGCCAGTAGTATTCAGAATGAGCAGTTCTTC.

A remark on this clone: A far larger clone is a single base away, which makes a read error likely. The rearrangement joins TRBV5-1 to TRBJ2-7; 7 nucleotides line up with TRBD2. The ends lost 3 bases at V and 6 bases at J; junction bases unmatched: 12. Looked up from germline, CDR1 is SGHRS and CDR2 is YFSETQ. The CDR3 is 15 residues long. The chain's CDR3 is CASSSSTSRPGEQYF. The CDR3 coding sequence is TGCGCCAGCAGCTCCTCGACTAGCAGGCCCGGCGAGCAGTACTTC.

This rearrangement joins TRBV5-1 to TRBJ2-3; the D gene is possibly TRBD2 (5 bases). The CDR3 runs 14 residues. Germline CDR1 is SGHRS and CDR2 is YFSETQ. Trimming shortened V by 0 bases and J by 7 bases, and 12 bases separated the two germline ends. The CDR3 coding sequence is TGCGCCAGCAGCTTGGCCTTTCTAGCAAATACGCAGTATTTT. It encodes CASSLAFLANTQYF.

This clone is a singleton in its sample. V is TRBV19 and J is TRBJ1-2, with D perhaps TRBD1 (5 bases). There are 15 residues in the CDR3. Trimming took off 3 bases at V and 4 bases at J, with 15 bases between the two ends. Germline CDR1 and CDR2: LNHDA and SQIVND (reference sequence). The CDR3 region has the DNA TGTGCCAGTAGTATTAATGGGGGGAGCGGCTATGGCTACACCTTC. Protein sequence: CASSINGGSGYGYTF.

The chain couples TRBV28 to TRBJ1-2; 7 positions agree with TRBD1. CDR3 length: 15 residues. Germline CDR1 is MDHEN and CDR2 is SYDVKM. V lost 5 bases and J lost 0; bases outside the gene matches: 6. As DNA, the CDR3 is TGTGCCAGCAGTCCATACAGGGGATCTAACTATGGCTACACCTTC. Translating it yields CASSPYRGSNYGYTF.

The chain links TRBV7-2 to TRBJ2-3; perhaps TRBD2 as D (6 bases). Germline CDR1 and CDR2: SGHTA and FQGNSA. Trimming cost V 5 bases and J 7 bases, with 7 bases left between them. The CDR3 length is 11 residues. CDR3 DNA sequence: TGTGCCAGCAGCCGGGAGAATACGCAGTATTTT. Residues: CASSRENTQYF.

This chain links TRBV5-4 with TRBJ1-2, with unresolved D. The germline CDR1 and CDR2 sequences are SGHNT and YYREEE (reference sequence). The V gene lost 1 base and the J gene lost 1 base, with 8 bases spanning the gap. The CDR3 loop spans 14 amino acids. The CDR3 DNA sequence: TGTGCCAGCAGCTTGCCAGGAGATAACTATGGCTACACCTTC. Protein sequence: CASSLPGDNYGYTF.

On this clone: Since a much larger clone is just one base distant, this may be a read error. The genes are TRBV11-2 and TRBJ2-3, with D possibly matching TRBD2 (6 bases). The germline V gene encodes CDR1 SGHAT and CDR2 FQNNGV. Trimming took 4 bases from V and 2 from J, leaving 13 bases between them. The CDR3 runs to 15 residues. The CDR3 nucleotides are TGTGCCAGCAGCTCTCCCCGGGGGAACACAGATACGCAGTATTTT. It is translated as CASSSPRGNTDTQYF.

DNA of the CDR3: TGCAGCGTTGCACGGTGGGCGAGCCAGAGCTCCTACGAGCAGTACTTC. Protein: CSVARWASQSSYEQYF. V is TRBV29-1 and J is TRBJ2-7, with unresolved D. The CDR3 loop spans 16 amino acids. Per the germline V gene, CDR1 is SQVTM and CDR2 is ANQGSEA. The V end was cut by 4 bases, the J end by 0 bases, with 19 bases between.

Worth noting for this clone: A far larger clone is only one base removed, so a read error is likely. V and J are TRBV29-1 and TRBJ2-5; D remains unclear. The CDR3 is 12 amino acids. The germline V gene encodes CDR1 SQVTM and CDR2 ANQGSEA. V shed 8 bases and J shed 4 bases, with 14 bases lying between them. CDR3 sequence: CSYRLIGETQYF. Here the CDR3 DNA reads TGCAGCTACCGCCTGATAGGAGAGACCCAGTACTTC.

The chain recombines TRBV6-1 with TRBJ2-7; the match to TRBD1 covers 11 bases. CDR3 length equals 15 residues. With V trimmed by 5 bases and J by 6 bases, 9 bases remained unmatched. Germline loops: CDR1 MNHNS, CDR2 SASEGT. CDR3 amino acids: CASSTRDRGFGEQYF. As DNA, the CDR3 is TGTGCCAGCAGTACCCGGGACAGGGGGTTCGGCGAGCAGTACTTC.

This clone was counted between two and nine times. This CDR3 reads CASSTIAGGETQYF. DNA of the CDR3: TGTGCCAGCAGCACAATAGCGGGAGGAGAGACCCAGTACTTC. The chain links TRBV7-8 to TRBJ2-5, with TRBD2 matching 10 bases. CDR3 length equals 14 residues. Unmatched junction bases numbered 4, after V lost 5 bases and J lost 4 bases. Germline V gives CDR1 SGHVS, CDR2 FQNEAQ.

This clone has only a few counts. This chain connects TRBV5-5 to TRBJ2-1, with D perhaps matching TRBD2 (5 bases). This CDR3 has 14 amino acids. Germline-derived CDR1 and CDR2 are SGHKS and YYEKEE (reference sequence). With 4 bases removed from V and 5 bases from J, the gap between germline ends came to 13 bases. The DNA of the CDR3 is TGTGCCAGCAGCCCAGCGGAGGTTAACAATGAGCAGTTCTTC. Translated: CASSPAEVNNEQFF. Based on the CDR3 plus reference TRBV5-5 and TRBJ2-1, the full variable domain is DAGVTQSPTHLIKTRGQQVTLRCSPISGHKSVSWYQQVLGQGPQFIFQYYEKEERGRGNFPDRFSARQFPNYSSELNVNALLLGDSALYLCASSPAEVNNEQFFGPGTRLTVL.

This chain uses TRBV19 with TRBJ2-4; D perhaps matches TRBD2 (5 bases). This CDR3 is built from 15 residues. Germline V lookup: CDR1 LNHDA, CDR2 SQIVND (reference sequence). Trimming took off 8 bases at V and 2 bases at J, with 16 bases between the two ends. The CDR3: CASSGLPGSKNIQYF. CDR3 in DNA: TGTGCCAGTTCAGGACTGCCTGGGTCCAAAAACATTCAGTACTTC.